The clone carrying this T cell receptor beta chain was picked up many times. Time point here: patch test 2, 6 weeks after DPC sensitization. Sample treatment: therapeutic diphenylcyclopropenone sensitization with weekly scalp DPC. Every patch test was put on after a blood sample was taken. With 6 bases clipped from V and 5 bases from J, the junction kept 9 bases outside the gene matches. The CDR3 spans 15 residues. CDR1 and CDR2 from the germline V gene are MNHEY and SVGAGI. The data were obtained in a study of human T cells and chemical hapten exposure. On the study more broadly: Sensitization employed 2% DPC on about 2 cm by about 2 cm of upper inner arm skin.

TCRdb used MiXCR to reprocess the RACE reads, holding one entry per CDR3 protein. The sample lists 95,000 or so distinct CDR3 sequences, approximately 10% seen once, with 2.5% to 4% in the top ten. The receptor comes from a woman in her thirties or forties with alopecia areata. Some clones in this sample may be carry-over from other donors' samples. This rearrangement joins TRBV6-5 to TRBJ1-5; 8 nucleotides match TRBD1. Sample: whole blood, taken in connection with sensitization to the hapten diphenylcyclopropenone (DPC). CDR3 sequence: CASRHTGQGDQPQHF. The CDR3, as DNA: TGTGCCAGCAGACATACTGGACAGGGTGATCAGCCCCAGCATTTT.